The 14 T cell receptor beta chains in this list originate from one sample, sequenced in a study of T cells of healthy individuals. TCRdb fed the 5' RACE reads into MiXCR, producing one record per CDR3 protein. The profile shows tens of thousands of distinct CDR3 sequences, 16% of them singletons. Receptors were obtained from a human donor in good health.

At least ten counts were recorded for this clonotype. The chain recombines TRBV4-1 with TRBJ2-7, with D possibly TRBD1 on 6 matching bases. The CDR3 runs to 13 residues. The ends were cut back, 11 bases at V and 7 bases at J, with 21 bases in the middle. Per germline, CDR1 MGHRA and CDR2 YSYEKL. CDR3 sequence (DNA): TGCGCCGCTGGGGGCCCGACTGTGAGAGAGCAGTACTTC. As protein: CAAGGPTVREQYF.

The sample holds one count of this clonotype. V and J are TRBV6-5 and TRBJ2-1; TRBD2 is a possible D gene (6 bases). CDR3 length: 15 amino acids. V was trimmed by 5 bases and J by 4 bases, leaving 15 bases between them. The germline CDR1 and CDR2 sequences are MNHEY and SVGAGI. In nucleotides, the CDR3 is TGTGCCAGCAGTGTGGGACTTGCCTTTTACAATGAGCAGTTCTTC. Protein sequence: CASSVGLAFYNEQFF.

The J gene is TRBJ2-3, the V gene TRBV25-1; D is ambiguous. The germline V gene encodes CDR1 MGHDK and CDR2 SYGVNS. Trimming cost V 6 bases and J 0 bases, with 25 bases left between them. The CDR3 runs 19 residues. CDR3 bases: TGTGCCAGCAGCTTGAAATGGGTAATCCGTACGACTAGCACAGATACGCAGTATTTT. Its protein is CASSLKWVIRTTSTDTQYF. Filled out from reference TRBV25-1 and TRBJ2-3, the complete variable domain reads EADIYQTPRYLVIGTGKKITLECSQTMGHDKMYWYQQDPGMELHLIHYSYGVNSTEKGDLSSESTVSRIRTEHFPLTLESARPSHTSQYLCASSLKWVIRTTSTDTQYFGPGTRLTVL.

In this sample, this clonotype turned up many times. This chain uses TRBV5-1 with TRBJ2-3; D is unresolved. Trimming shortened V by 7 bases and J by 7 bases, and 10 bases separated the two germline ends. There are 11 residues in the CDR3. CDR1 is SGHRS, CDR2 YFSETQ, per germline. The CDR3 reads CASRLGNTQYF. DNA for the CDR3: TGCGCCAGCCGACTTGGGAATACGCAGTATTTT.

The chain employs TRBV5-1 and TRBJ2-1; the D gene could be TRBD1 or TRBD2 (5 bases each). CDR3 length equals 15 residues. Trimming took off 0 bases at V and 9 bases at J, with 16 bases between the two ends. In germline, CDR1 is SGHRS, CDR2 YFSETQ. In DNA, the CDR3 is TGCGCCAGCAGCTTGGCTCAGGACATCCGGGGTGAGCAGTTCTTC. Translating it yields CASSLAQDIRGEQFF.

The gene calls are TRBV7-2 and TRBJ1-3; weak D call: TRBD1 (6 bases). Trimming stripped 5 bases from V and 8 bases from J, with 16 bases between. Looked up from germline, CDR1 is SGHTA and CDR2 is FQGNSA. The CDR3 runs 14 residues. This CDR3 is CASSLQGILDTIYF. The CDR3 DNA sequence: TGTGCCAGCAGCCTACAGGGTATTTTGGACACCATATATTTT.

The chain is built from TRBV7-2 and TRBJ2-3; the match to TRBD2 covers 7 bases. Per the germline V gene, CDR1 is SGHTA and CDR2 is FQGNSA. J lost 2 bases, V lost 4 bases, and 6 bases had no gene match. There are 15 residues in the CDR3. This CDR3 reads CASSYQAGITDTQYF. As DNA, the CDR3 is TGTGCCAGCAGCTACCAAGCGGGAATCACAGATACGCAGTATTTT.

This clonotype was recorded at least ten times. This chain uses TRBV4-3 with TRBJ1-4, with TRBD1 as a possible D gene (5 bases). Per the germline V gene, CDR1 is LGHNA and CDR2 is YSLEER. The CDR3 is 16 residues long. Between the trimmed V and J ends, which lost 3 bases and 7 bases, there was a span of 18 bases. CDR3 residues: CASSQYETEPGEKLFF. The CDR3 DNA reads as TGCGCCAGCAGCCAGTACGAGACAGAGCCAGGTGAAAAACTGTTTTTT.

The sample holds many counts of this clonotype. The gene calls are TRBV4-1 and TRBJ1-1, with D unclear. The CDR3 runs 15 residues. The V gene's germline CDR1 is MGHRA and CDR2 YSYEKL. Trimming pared 1 base from V and 4 bases from J, leaving 13 bases between. The CDR3 reads CASSQGRGRSTEAFF. The CDR3 DNA follows: TGCGCCAGCAGCCAAGGGAGAGGGAGGAGCACTGAAGCTTTCTTT.

J is TRBJ2-4 and V is TRBV20-1, with TRBD1 matching 10 bases. CDR3 length: 15 amino acids. Losses at the gene ends were 5 bases for V and 9 bases for J; bases not matched to a gene: 13. Looked up from germline, CDR1 is DFQATT and CDR2 is SNEGSKA (reference sequence). The CDR3 nucleotides read TGCAGTGCTGCCCCTCTTGACAGGGGGCATGGCATTCAGTACTTC. This translates into CSAAPLDRGHGIQYF.

This clonotype was seen many times. The rearrangement uses TRBV20-1 and TRBJ2-2; D assignment may be TRBD1 or TRBD2 (5 bases each). The CDR3 is 14 residues long. Trimming removed 6 bases at V and 4 bases at J, with 15 bases between. Germline V CDR1 and CDR2: DFQATT, SNEGSKA (reference sequence). CDR3 amino acids: CSAARGRGTGELFF. CDR3 sequence (DNA): TGCAGTGCCGCCCGGGGACGTGGCACCGGGGAGCTGTTTTTT.

The J gene is TRBJ1-1, the V gene TRBV5-6; D gene unclear. Germline V gives CDR1 SGHDT, CDR2 YYEEEE. Trimming removed 4 bases from V and 2 bases from J, with 3 bases in between. The CDR3 spans 11 residues. The CDR3 coding sequence is TGTGCCAGCAGCGTCAACACTGAAGCTTTCTTT. It encodes CASSVNTEAFF.

V and J are TRBV28 and TRBJ2-1; 9 bases are a match to TRBD2. This CDR3 comprises 17 residues. The ends lost 5 bases at V and 3 bases at J; junction bases unmatched: 11. Germline V lookup: CDR1 MDHEN, CDR2 SYDVKM. The CDR3 reads CASSASSLAGDYNEQFF. CDR3 nucleotide sequence: TGTGCCAGCAGTGCATCCTCTTTAGCGGGGGACTACAATGAGCAGTTCTTC.

As to this clonotype: Since a much larger clone is just one base distant, this may be a read error. The chain couples TRBV20-1 to TRBJ1-4; maybe TRBD1 (5 bases). CDR3 size: 13 residues. Germline CDR1 is DFQATT and CDR2 is SNEGSKA (reference sequence). The CDR3 sequence is CSAWGSVGEKLLF. CDR3 bases: TGCAGTGCTTGGGGGTCAGTTGGTGAAAAACTGCTTTTT.